This is a list of T cell receptor beta chains from one sample in a study of CD8 T cells in ankylosing spondylitis. TCRdb used MiXCR to reprocess the 5' RACE reads, holding one entry per CDR3 protein. This table has some 450,000 distinct CDR3 sequences, under 20% appearing once. Sequencing used blood, either unsorted or a sorted T cell fraction (not recorded which). These receptors were taken from a male donor with ankylosing spondylitis. The CDR3 runs from the conserved cysteine through the conserved F or W. D genes are given only for firm matches. Size values are once, few and many counts, or a class for expanded clones, and some rows have none.

few	TRBD1	TRBJ2-2	TRBV3-1	CASRKQGIANTGELFF	TGTGCCAGCAGAAAACAGGGGATAGCGAACACCGGGGAGCTGTTTTTT
.	.	TRBJ2-4	TRBV9	CASSVGGTKNIQYF	TGTGCCAGCAGCGTAGGGGGAACCAAAAACATTCAGTACTTC
many	TRBD2	TRBJ2-7	TRBV6-1	CASSRLAGGSYEQYF	TGTGCCAGCAGTCGACTAGCGGGGGGATCCTACGAGCAGTACTTC
few	TRBD1	TRBJ1-6	TRBV28	CASSLDRRGPNSPLHF	TGTGCCAGCAGCCTGGACAGGCGGGGGCCTAATTCACCCCTCCACTTT
few	.	TRBJ2-7	TRBV2	CASIPRGLNYEQYF	TGTGCCAGCATCCCCAGAGGGCTCAACTACGAGCAGTACTTC
few	.	TRBJ2-3	TRBV7-9	CASSFEGSTDTQYF	TGTGCCAGCAGCTTTGAGGGGAGCACAGATACGCAGTATTTT
.	TRBD2	TRBJ2-1	TRBV7-4	CASSKTGSGKRRQFF	TGTGCCAGCAGCAAAACGGGCAGCGGGAAGAGGAGACAGTTCTTC
.	.	TRBJ2-3	TRBV11-3	CASSSSLITDTQYF	TGTGCCAGCAGCTCTTCGTTGATCACAGATACGCAGTATTTT
.	.	TRBJ2-1	TRBV30	CAWSIRLVNEQFF	TGTGCCTGGAGTATCAGGCTAGTTAATGAGCAGTTCTTC
many	.	TRBJ2-1	TRBV12-3/TRBV12-4	CASSYREHEQFF	TGTGCCAGCAGTTACCGGGAACATGAGCAGTTCTTC
few	TRBD1	TRBJ2-7	TRBV28	CASSLIVGQGVYEQYF	TGTGCCAGCAGTCTCATAGTGGGACAGGGGGTCTACGAGCAGTACTTC
few	TRBD1	TRBJ2-5	TRBV6-5	CASSSLGTDPQETQYF	TGTGCCAGCAGTTCCCTCGGGACAGACCCGCAAGAGACCCAGTACTTC
.	TRBD2	TRBJ2-4	TRBV9	CASSVGTSGSMSIQYF	TGTGCCAGCAGCGTAGGCACTAGCGGGAGTATGAGCATTCAGTACTTC
few	.	TRBJ2-7	TRBV7-3	CASSVSRDHEQYF	TGTGCCAGCAGCGTATCCAGGGACCACGAGCAGTACTTC
many	TRBD2	TRBJ2-1	TRBV20-1	CSARDWTSGSDEQFF	TGCAGTGCTAGAGACTGGACTAGCGGGAGTGATGAGCAGTTCTTC
.	.	TRBJ1-2	TRBV4-1	CASSQPGPRMGNYGYTF	TGCGCCAGCAGCCAACCGGGACCCCGGATGGGGAACTATGGCTACACCTTC
.	.	TRBJ2-7	TRBV6-1	CASSEGLGASYEQYF	TGTGCCAGCAGTGAAGGACTGGGGGCCTCCTACGAGCAGTACTTC
.	TRBD1	TRBJ1-6	TRBV4-2	CASSQRRWDRGSYNSPLHF	TGTGCCAGCAGCCAACGCCGGTGGGACAGGGGTTCCTATAATTCACCCCTCCACTTT
few	TRBD2	TRBJ2-1	TRBV28	CASSGASGISSYNEQFF	TGTGCCAGCAGTGGGGCAAGCGGGATAAGCTCCTACAATGAGCAGTTCTTC
.	.	TRBJ2-7	TRBV28	CASSLSLRDEQYF	TGTGCCAGCAGTTTGTCCCTACGGGACGAGCAGTACTTC
many	.	TRBJ1-1	TRBV12-3/TRBV12-4	CASTDRENTEAFF	TGTGCCAGCACGGACAGAGAGAACACTGAAGCTTTCTTT
few	.	TRBJ1-2	TRBV5-6	CASSLVGGGVNYGYTF	TGTGCCAGCAGCTTGGTTGGCGGGGGTGTTAACTATGGCTACACCTTC
many	.	TRBJ2-5	TRBV5-1	CASSLNLRVQETQYF	TGCGCCAGCAGCTTAAACCTAAGAGTCCAAGAGACCCAGTACTTC